This entry lists 28 T cell receptor beta chains sequenced from one sample in a study of OX40 agonist ivuxolimab in advanced cancers. Method: immunoSEQ multiplex PCR; TCRdb's copy keeps in-frame clones and lacks some. This table has some 91,000 clones, approximately 89% appearing once. Material: CD4+ or CD8+ T cells sorted from blood, obtained in a trial of the OX40 agonist ivuxolimab. The source is an adult with an advanced solid tumor such as melanoma, head and neck, liver or kidney cancer.

The chain is built from TRBV9 and TRBJ1-3; TRBD1 aligns across 8 bases. The CDR3 totals 17 residues. V shed 2 bases and J 0 bases; nucleotides not matched to a gene: 7. Germline-derived CDR1 and CDR2 are SGDLS and YYNGEE. CDR3 nucleotides: TGTGCCAGCAGCGTTGGACAGGGCCACTTCTCTGGAAACACCATATATTTT. Amino acid sequence: CASSVGQGHFSGNTIYF.

The V and J genes are TRBV2 and TRBJ1-5; perhaps TRBD1 as D (5 bases). Germline loops: CDR1 SNHLY, CDR2 FYNNEI. The CDR3 consists of 14 residues. Trimming took 1 base from V and 2 from J, leaving 6 bases between them. CDR3 in amino acids: CASSEGGGNQPQHF. Here the CDR3 DNA reads TGTGCCAGCAGTGAAGGAGGGGGCAATCAGCCCCAGCATTTT.

The CDR3 is CASSYYGHSYEQYF. As DNA, the CDR3 is TGTGCCAGCAGTTACTACGGGCATTCCTACGAGCAGTACTTC. V is TRBV6-5 and J is TRBJ2-7, with D unclear. This CDR3 comprises 14 residues. CDR1 and CDR2 from the germline V gene are MNHEY and SVGAGI. The V end lost 1 base, the J end lost 1 base, and 8 bases lay between the germline ends.

V and J are TRBV19 and TRBJ1-2, with 9 bases aligning to TRBD1. J was trimmed by 6 bases and V by 5 bases; bases with no gene match: 7. The CDR3 runs 14 residues. Germline V gene data show CDR1 as LNHDA and CDR2 as SQIVND (reference sequence). CDR3 sequence reads: CASSPGQGKDGYTF. The CDR3 DNA is TGTGCCAGTAGTCCGGGACAGGGAAAGGATGGCTACACCTTC.

The chain joins TRBV4-2 to TRBJ2-3; D remains ambiguous. The CDR3 totals 14 residues. The V gene lost 2 bases and the J gene lost 0 bases, with 6 bases spanning the gap. Germline lookup yields CDR1 LGHNA and CDR2 YNFKEQ. The CDR3: CASSQLSSTDTQYF. CDR3 nucleotides: TGTGCCAGCAGCCAACTATCTAGCACAGATACGCAGTATTTT.

The CDR3 reads CASSERQGIQPQHF. CDR3 coding DNA: TGTGCCAGCAGTGAACGGCAGGGGATTCAGCCCCAGCATTTT. This rearrangement joins TRBV2 to TRBJ1-5; the D gene is possibly TRBD1 (6 bases). V shed 2 bases and J shed 6 bases, with 11 bases lying between them. There are 14 residues in the CDR3. Germline V CDR1 and CDR2: SNHLY, FYNNEI.

The chain uses TRBV29-1 and TRBJ2-1; 12 nucleotides align to TRBD2. CDR3 size: 14 residues. CDR1 SQVTM and CDR2 ANQGSEA come from the germline V gene. The ends lost 6 bases at V and 4 bases at J; junction bases unmatched: 4. This CDR3 reads CSVSLAGGYNEQFF. CDR3 DNA sequence: TGCAGCGTGAGTCTAGCGGGAGGGTACAATGAGCAGTTCTTC.

The V and J genes are TRBV21-1 and TRBJ2-7; TRBD2 reflects the table's D call only, with no check against the DNA. TRBV21-1 is a recognized pseudogene. The CDR3 loop spans 13 amino acids. The DNA for the CDR3 is TGTGCCAGCAGCAAAGGCGGACTAGCGAGGCTGTACGTC. This sequence encodes CASSKGGLARLYV.

This rearrangement joins TRBV5-5 to TRBJ1-2; 9 bases are shared with TRBD1. The J segment lost 2 bases and the V segment lost 5 bases, leaving 7 bases of the junction unmatched. The CDR3 contains 15 residues. Germline CDR1 and CDR2: SGHKS and YYEKEE (reference sequence). This CDR3 reads CASSGAGQGNYGYTF. In DNA form, the CDR3 reads TGTGCCAGCAGTGGGGCTGGACAGGGGAACTATGGCTACACCTTC.

V and J are TRBV7-2 and TRBJ1-3; D may be TRBD1 (5 bases). Germline V gene sequence: CDR1 SGHTA, CDR2 FQGNSA. This CDR3 has 15 residues. V gave up 1 base and J gave up 0 bases, with 7 bases separating them. The CDR3 region has the DNA TGTGCCAGCAGCTTAGGGGGCCCCTCTGGAAACACCATATATTTT. Protein sequence: CASSLGGPSGNTIYF. The full variable domain, with the rest looked up from reference TRBV7-2 and TRBJ1-3, is GAGVSQSPSNKVTEKGKDVELRCDPISGHTALYWYRQSLGQGLEFLIYFQGNSAPDKSGLPSDRFSAERTGGSVSTLTIQRTQQEDSAVYLCASSLGGPSGNTIYFGEGSWLTVV.

The gene calls are TRBV28 and TRBJ1-3; D is unclear. Germline CDR1 and CDR2: MDHEN and SYDVKM. The germline V and J ends were trimmed by 2 bases and 0 bases, with 11 bases remaining between them. The CDR3 totals 16 residues. In nucleotides, the CDR3 is TGTGCCAGCAGTTTAGCCCTACCCGGCTCTGGAAACACCATATATTTT. It translates to CASSLALPGSGNTIYF.

The chain uses TRBV5-1 and TRBJ2-1; 9 positions match TRBD2. Germline CDR1 is SGHRS and CDR2 is YFSETQ. This CDR3 contains 15 residues. Trimming cost V 4 bases and J 4 bases; bases outside gene matches: 6. CDR3 loop: CASSGDSGRYNEQFF. CDR3 DNA: TGCGCCAGCAGCGGAGATAGCGGGAGATACAATGAGCAGTTCTTC. The full variable domain, with the rest looked up from reference TRBV5-1 and TRBJ2-1, is KAGVTQTPRYLIKTRGQQVTLSCSPISGHRSVSWYQQTPGQGLQFLFEYFSETQRNKGNFPGRFSGRQFSNSRSEMNVSTLELGDSALYLCASSGDSGRYNEQFFGPGTRLTVL.

The DNA of the CDR3 is TGTGCCAGCAGTGGAGGACTAGCAGATACGCAGTATTTT. Translation: CASSGGLADTQYF. The V call is TRBV2, the J call TRBJ2-3; the match to TRBD2 covers 7 bases. This CDR3 has 13 amino acids. Germline V gives CDR1 SNHLY, CDR2 FYNNEI. J gave up 4 bases and V 4 bases, and 2 bases lay outside the gene matches.

J is TRBJ1-6 and V is TRBV5-1, with 7 bases matching TRBD1. The CDR3 has 15 amino acids. CDR1 SGHRS and CDR2 YFSETQ come from the germline V gene. J gave up 7 bases and V 4 bases, and 8 bases lay outside the gene matches. CDR3 coding DNA: TGCGCCAGCAGCCTTACCGGGACAGACAATTCACCCCTCCACTTT. It specifies CASSLTGTDNSPLHF. Full variable domain (remainder filled in from reference TRBV5-1 and TRBJ1-6): KAGVTQTPRYLIKTRGQQVTLSCSPISGHRSVSWYQQTPGQGLQFLFEYFSETQRNKGNFPGRFSGRQFSNSRSEMNVSTLELGDSALYLCASSLTGTDNSPLHFGNGTRLTVT.

The chain has TRBV6-1 and TRBJ2-2; D possibly corresponds to TRBD1 (5 bases). Germline lookup yields CDR1 MNHNS and CDR2 SASEGT. V lost 6 bases and J 2 bases, leaving 13 bases between the germline ends. The CDR3 loop spans 15 amino acids. The CDR3, as DNA: TGTGCCAGCAGGGAACCCGGACAAAACACCGGGGAGCTGTTTTTT. It codes for CASREPGQNTGELFF.

The gene calls are TRBV19 and TRBJ2-1; 13 positions agree with TRBD2. The CDR3 is made up of 18 amino acids. Germline trimming cut 7 bases from V and 7 bases from J; bases unmatched to any gene: 16. CDR1 and CDR2 (germline): LNHDA, SQIVND (reference sequence). The CDR3 nucleotides are TGTGCCAGTACCACCCCTGTACTAGCGGGAGGGCGGGTTAATGAGCAGTTCTTC. Translation gives CASTTPVLAGGRVNEQFF. Variable domain in full (rest from reference TRBV19 and TRBJ2-1): DGGITQSPKYLFRKEGQNVTLSCEQNLNHDAMYWYRQDPGQGLRLIYYSQIVNDFQKGDIAEGYSVSREKKESFPLTVTSAQKNPTAFYLCASTTPVLAGGRVNEQFFGPGTRLTVL.

The chain carries TRBV11-3 and TRBJ2-1; tentative D call: TRBD2 (6 bases). Germline CDR1 is SGHNT and CDR2 is YENEEA. This CDR3 spans 14 amino acids. Trimming cost V 3 bases and J 7 bases, with 13 bases left between them. Written as DNA, the CDR3 is TGTGCCAGCAGCTTTACTCCCCGGGGGAATGAGCAGTTCTTC. Protein product: CASSFTPRGNEQFF.

The chain joins TRBV11-3 to TRBJ2-3; unclear D gene. CDR1 and CDR2 from the germline V gene are SGHNT and YENEEA. Trimming stripped 4 bases from V and 0 bases from J, with 11 bases between. This CDR3 spans 15 amino acids. CDR3 sequence (DNA): TGTGCCAGCAGCTCCTCCGTCCAGAGCACAGATACGCAGTATTTT. It codes for CASSSSVQSTDTQYF.

This sequence joins TRBV5-1 and TRBJ2-3, with 8 positions matching TRBD2. The germline V gene has CDR1 SGHRS and CDR2 YFSETQ. The ends lost 0 bases at V and 0 bases at J; junction bases unmatched: 3. This CDR3 spans 16 amino acids. The CDR3 nucleotides read TGCGCCAGCAGCTTGGGAACTAGCGGTAGCACAGATACGCAGTATTTT. This codes for CASSLGTSGSTDTQYF.

This clone was observed once. The CDR3 DNA is TGTGCCAGCAGTCCCTATAGCGGACTAGCGGGAGTAAACACCGGGGAGCTGTTTTTT. Its translation is CASSPYSGLAGVNTGELFF. This chain links TRBV27 with TRBJ2-2, with 13 bases that match TRBD2. The CDR3 runs 19 residues. Germline V CDR1 and CDR2: MNHEY, SMNVEV (reference sequence). The ends lost 5 bases at V and 2 bases at J; junction bases unmatched: 11.

The J gene is TRBJ2-1, the V gene TRBV18; TRBD2 matches 10 bases. V lost 3 bases and J lost 6; bases outside the gene matches: 5. The CDR3 runs 15 residues. Germline V gene sequence: CDR1 KGHSH, CDR2 LQKENI. The CDR3 nucleotides are TGTGCCAGCTCACCGCGGACTAGCGGAACCAATGAGCAGTTCTTC. It yields the protein CASSPRTSGTNEQFF.

The chain couples TRBV15 to TRBJ2-1; 8 bases are shared with TRBD2. Trimming cost V 5 bases and J 10 bases; bases outside gene matches: 7. This CDR3 comprises 13 residues. Per germline, CDR1 LNHNV and CDR2 YYDKDF (reference sequence). CDR3 amino acids: CATSGPTSGEQFF. In nucleotides, the CDR3 is TGTGCCACCAGCGGACCAACTAGCGGCGAGCAGTTCTTC.

This chain connects TRBV14 to TRBJ2-2; tentatively, D is TRBD1 (5 bases). The CDR3 runs 15 residues. The V end lost 3 bases, the J end lost 0 bases, and 8 bases lay between the germline ends. CDR1 and CDR2 (germline): SGHDN, FVKESK. For the CDR3, the DNA is TGTGCCAGCAGCCACAGGGCCACGAACACCGGGGAGCTGTTTTTT. Its protein product is CASSHRATNTGELFF. Looking up the rest from reference TRBV14 and TRBJ2-2 gives the full variable domain: EAGVTQFPSHSVIEKGQTVTLRCDPISGHDNLYWYRRVMGKEIKFLLHFVKESKQDESGMPNNRFLAERTGGTYSTLKVQPAELEDSGVYFCASSHRATNTGELFFGEGSRLTVL.

This clone was counted a single time. The chain employs TRBV10-2 and TRBJ1-3; 7 nucleotides agree with TRBD1. CDR3 size: 15 residues. V lost 8 bases and J lost 0; bases outside the gene matches: 7. The germline V gene encodes CDR1 WSHSY and CDR2 SAAADI. The CDR3 reads CASGPSGGSGNTIYF. The CDR3 coding sequence is TGCGCCAGCGGCCCCTCAGGGGGCTCTGGAAACACCATATATTTT.

V usage is TRBV25-1 and J usage is TRBJ1-6; 9 positions match TRBD1. The CDR3 is 13 amino acids. The germline V gene encodes CDR1 MGHDK and CDR2 SYGVNS. After removal of 5 bases from V and 10 bases from J, the junction contained 3 bases not matched to a gene. CDR3 DNA: TGTGCCAGCAGTCGGACAGGGGACTCACCCCTCCACTTT. It is translated as CASSRTGDSPLHF.

The chain combines TRBV5-1 with TRBJ2-2; D is possibly TRBD1 (6 bases). The CDR3 covers 14 residues. Trimming removed 6 bases at V and 3 bases at J, with 12 bases between. Germline values: CDR1 SGHRS, CDR2 YFSETQ. CDR3 sequence reads: CASIEQGDTGELFF. For the CDR3, the DNA is TGCGCCAGCATAGAACAGGGTGACACCGGGGAGCTGTTTTTT.

This chain links TRBV11-1 with TRBJ2-7; 11 bases map to TRBD2. Germline V lookup: CDR1 SGHAT, CDR2 FQDESV (reference sequence). The CDR3 has 15 residues. Trimming removed 6 bases from V and 1 base from J; junction bases left unmatched: 5. CDR3 region: CASSPRTSGSYEQYF. In DNA, the CDR3 is TGTGCCAGCAGTCCAAGGACTAGCGGGTCCTACGAGCAGTACTTC.

A few counts support this clone. The chain combines TRBV7-2 with TRBJ2-1, with TRBD1 identical over 9 bases. The V gene end was trimmed by 5 bases and the J gene end by 4 bases; junction bases not matched to a gene: 9. Germline CDR1 reads SGHTA; CDR2 reads FQGNSA. This CDR3 has 16 residues. The CDR3 spells CASSTRPGQGYNEQFF. CDR3 coding DNA: TGTGCCAGCAGCACAAGACCGGGACAGGGTTACAATGAGCAGTTCTTC.